This record concerns one TCR beta chain sequence. MiXCR, applied by TCRdb to the 5' RACE reads, yields one record per CDR3 protein. The repertoire holds about 66,000 distinct CDR3 sequences, with 3.4% as singletons. V was pared by 4 bases and J by 6 bases, with 21 bases between. Germline CDR1 is ENHRY and CDR2 is SYGVKD. The CDR3 sequence is 17 residues long. The data are from a study of neurological immune-mediated disorders. The chain combines TRBV10-3 with TRBJ2-2; tentatively, D is TRBD1 (5 bases). This TCR derives from a middle-aged man with multiple sclerosis. The sample was PBMCs. The CDR3 here is CAISGVRAHQNSGELFF. The CDR3 DNA sequence: TGTGCCATCAGTGGTGTCAGGGCTCATCAAAATTCCGGGGAGCTGTTTTTT.